The present T cell receptor beta chain was sequenced within a study of cytomegalovirus exposure and HLA in healthy donors. This CDR3 region has 14 residues. The germline CDR1 and CDR2 sequences are MGHDK and SYGVNS. Study-level findings and limits: According to the study, roughly 160 TCR beta chains were cytomegalovirus-associated.

Comments on this clone: Its antigen is not known. A read error may account for a junction end that differs from germline.

The PCR contained 60 Vbeta and 13 Jbeta primers. Some clones are missing from TCRdb's copy, which holds only in-frame ones; the method was immunoSEQ multiplex PCR. The sample includes some 120,000 clones, 80% of them seen just once. V gene TRBV25-1 combines with J gene TRBJ2-4; D may be TRBD2 (6 bases). The clonotype originates from a male donor in good health and CMV-seronegative. Sequenced sample: PBMCs. The CDR3 DNA reads TGTGCCAGCAGTGAGGAGGGGAGCAAAAACAGTCAGTACTTC. Translation gives CASSEEGSKNSQYF.